This T cell receptor beta chain came from a study of control samples from healthy donors and cancer patients. Generated by immunoSEQ multiplex PCR, the TCRdb table keeps only in-frame clones and is missing some. The sample holds about 18,000 clones, roughly four fifths seen once. The sequence derives from a man older than 75 with head and neck cancer. Sequenced: PBMCs.

The CDR3 loop reads CASSFLQGQSYEQYF. CDR3 nucleotides: TGTGCCAGCAGCTTTTTGCAGGGGCAATCTTACGAGCAGTACTTC. The chain recombines TRBV5-6 with TRBJ2-7; weak D call: TRBD1 (6 bases). Trimming pared 2 bases from V and 4 bases from J, leaving 16 bases between. Germline V gene data show CDR1 as SGHDT and CDR2 as YYEEEE. The CDR3 length is 15 residues.